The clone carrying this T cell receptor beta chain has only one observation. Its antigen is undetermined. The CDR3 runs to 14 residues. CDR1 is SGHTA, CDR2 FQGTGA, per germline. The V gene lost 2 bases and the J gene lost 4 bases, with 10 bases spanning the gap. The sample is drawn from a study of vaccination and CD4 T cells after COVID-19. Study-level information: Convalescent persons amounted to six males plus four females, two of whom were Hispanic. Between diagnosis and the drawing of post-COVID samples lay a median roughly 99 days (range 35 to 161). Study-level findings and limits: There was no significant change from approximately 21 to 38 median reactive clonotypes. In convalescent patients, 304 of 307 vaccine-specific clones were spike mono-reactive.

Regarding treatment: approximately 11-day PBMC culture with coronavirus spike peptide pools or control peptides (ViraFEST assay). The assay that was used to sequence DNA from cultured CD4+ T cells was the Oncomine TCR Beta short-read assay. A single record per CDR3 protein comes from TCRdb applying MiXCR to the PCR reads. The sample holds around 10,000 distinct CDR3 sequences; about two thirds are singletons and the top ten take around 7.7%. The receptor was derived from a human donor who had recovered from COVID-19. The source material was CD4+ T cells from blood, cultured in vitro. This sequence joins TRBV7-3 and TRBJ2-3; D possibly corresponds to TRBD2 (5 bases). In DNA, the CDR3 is TGTGCCAGCAGCTTACCCGGACTGCCAGATACGCAGTATTTT. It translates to CASSLPGLPDTQYF.